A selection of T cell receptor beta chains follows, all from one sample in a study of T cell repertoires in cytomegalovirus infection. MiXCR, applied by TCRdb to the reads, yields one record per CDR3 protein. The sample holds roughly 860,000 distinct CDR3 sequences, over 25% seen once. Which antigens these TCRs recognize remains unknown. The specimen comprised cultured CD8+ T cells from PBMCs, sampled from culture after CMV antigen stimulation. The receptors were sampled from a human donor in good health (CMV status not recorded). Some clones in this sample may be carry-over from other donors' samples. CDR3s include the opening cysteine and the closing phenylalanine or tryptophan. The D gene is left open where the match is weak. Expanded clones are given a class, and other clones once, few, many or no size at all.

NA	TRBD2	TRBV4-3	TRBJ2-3	CASSQDLTGEGDTQYF	TGCGCCAGCAGCCAAGATCTAACGGGGGAGGGGGATACGCAGTATTTT
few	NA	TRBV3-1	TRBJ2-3	CASSPPGLQNTDTQYF	TGTGCCAGCAGCCCTCCGGGACTTCAAAACACAGATACGCAGTATTTT
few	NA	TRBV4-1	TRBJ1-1	CASSQDHIHTEAFF	TGCGCCAGCAGCCAAGACCACATTCACACTGAAGCTTTCTTT
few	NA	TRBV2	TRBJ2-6	CASSEVGYGANVLTF	TGTGCCAGCAGTGAGGTGGGATATGGGGCCAACGTCCTGACTTTC
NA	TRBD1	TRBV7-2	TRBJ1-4	CANSLNRQGGKEKLFF	TGTGCCAACAGCCTAAACCGACAGGGAGGAAAGGAAAAACTGTTTTTT
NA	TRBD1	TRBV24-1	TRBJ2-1	CATSELGTEKSREQFF	TGTGCCACCAGTGAGCTAGGGACAGAAAAATCGAGGGAGCAGTTCTTC
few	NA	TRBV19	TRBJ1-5	CASSTRGSPPPQHF	TGTGCCAGTAGTACGCGGGGATCACCTCCGCCCCAGCATTTT
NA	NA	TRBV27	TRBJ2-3	CASSLPDRNTQYF	TGTGCCAGCAGTTTACCCGACAGGAATACGCAGTATTTT
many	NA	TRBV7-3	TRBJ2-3	CASSPRADTDTQYF	TGTGCCAGCAGCCCCCGGGCTGACACAGATACGCAGTATTTT
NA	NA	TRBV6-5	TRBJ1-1	CASSFVAMNTEAFF	TGTGCCAGCAGTTTCGTGGCCATGAACACTGAAGCTTTCTTT
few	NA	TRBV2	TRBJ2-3	CASRRSGISTDTQYF	TGTGCCAGCAGGCGATCCGGGATTAGCACAGATACGCAGTATTTT
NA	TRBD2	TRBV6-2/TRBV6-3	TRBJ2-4	CASSYGPLAGGNIQYF	TGTGCCAGCAGTTACGGACCCCTAGCGGGAGGAAACATTCAGTACTTC
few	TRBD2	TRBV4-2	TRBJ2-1	CASSQDAGGASYNEQFF	TGTGCCAGCAGCCAAGATGCCGGGGGGGCCAGCTACAATGAGCAGTTCTTC
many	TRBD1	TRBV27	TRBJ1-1	CASSPGGGGTEAFF	TGTGCCAGCAGTCCAGGGGGCGGGGGTACTGAAGCTTTCTTT
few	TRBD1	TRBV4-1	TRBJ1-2	CASSHPATGGDPSYTF	TGCGCCAGCAGCCACCCCGCGACAGGGGGGGACCCTTCCTACACCTTC
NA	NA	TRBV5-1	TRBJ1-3	CASSPRVLGYSGNTIYF	TGCGCCAGCAGCCCCAGGGTTCTCGGCTACTCTGGAAACACCATATATTTT
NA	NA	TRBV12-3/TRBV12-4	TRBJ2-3	CASTSGEGVLGTGTQYF	TGTGCCAGCACCTCGGGCGAGGGCGTTCTCGGCACAGGTACGCAGTATTTT
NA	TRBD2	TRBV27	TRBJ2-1	CASSLYGGDYYNEQFF	TGTGCCAGCAGTTTGTACGGAGGGGACTATTACAATGAGCAGTTCTTC
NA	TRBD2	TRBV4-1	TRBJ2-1	CASSQEEGLAGVSYNEQFF	TGCGCCAGCAGCCAAGAAGAAGGACTAGCGGGGGTATCCTACAATGAGCAGTTCTTC
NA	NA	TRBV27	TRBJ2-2	CASSLESGGNTGELFF	TGTGCCAGCAGTTTAGAATCAGGAGGGAACACCGGGGAGCTGTTTTTT
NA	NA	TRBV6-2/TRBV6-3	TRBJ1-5	CASVSRPHQPQHF	TGTGCCAGCGTTTCCCGACCTCATCAGCCCCAGCATTTT
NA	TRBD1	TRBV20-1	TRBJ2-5	CSASIEGAYETQYF	TGCAGTGCTTCGATAGAGGGGGCATATGAGACCCAGTACTTC
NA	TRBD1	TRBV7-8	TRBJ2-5	CASSADRGRFETQYF	TGTGCCAGCAGCGCGGACAGGGGGCGCTTCGAGACCCAGTACTTC
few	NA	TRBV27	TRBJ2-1	CASSLYIPGLDYNEQFF	TGTGCCAGCAGTTTATACATCCCCGGGCTCGATTACAATGAGCAGTTCTTC
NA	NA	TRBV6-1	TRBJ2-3	CASNDDSSDTQYF	TGTGCCAGCAACGATGACAGCTCAGATACGCAGTATTTT
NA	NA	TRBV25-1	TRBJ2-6	CVSSEPKDSGANVLTF	TGTGTCAGCAGTGAACCTAAAGACTCTGGGGCCAACGTCCTGACTTTC
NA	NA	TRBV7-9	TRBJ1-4	CASSLRDRTGEKLFF	TGTGCCAGCAGCCTACGAGACAGGACGGGTGAAAAACTGTTTTTT
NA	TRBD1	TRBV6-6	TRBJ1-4	CASSYSRGGEKEKLFF	TGTGCCAGCAGTTACTCGAGAGGGGGCGAGAAAGAAAAACTGTTTTTT
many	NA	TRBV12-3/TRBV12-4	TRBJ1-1	CASSFNHRTAEAFF	TGTGCCAGCAGTTTTAATCACAGAACCGCTGAAGCTTTCTTT
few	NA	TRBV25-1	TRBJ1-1	CASSEYYGGRNTEAFF	TGTGCCAGCAGTGAATACTATGGGGGGCGGAACACTGAAGCTTTCTTT